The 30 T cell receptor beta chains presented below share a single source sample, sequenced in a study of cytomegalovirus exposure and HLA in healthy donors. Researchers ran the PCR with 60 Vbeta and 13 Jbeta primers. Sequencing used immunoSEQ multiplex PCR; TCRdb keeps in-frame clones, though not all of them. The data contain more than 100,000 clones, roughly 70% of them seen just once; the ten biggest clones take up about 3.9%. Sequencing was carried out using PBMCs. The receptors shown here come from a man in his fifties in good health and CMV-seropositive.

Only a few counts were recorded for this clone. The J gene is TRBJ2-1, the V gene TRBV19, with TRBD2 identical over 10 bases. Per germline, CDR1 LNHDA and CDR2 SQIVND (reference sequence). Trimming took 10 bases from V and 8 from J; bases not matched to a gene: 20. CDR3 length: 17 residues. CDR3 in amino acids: CATSMHSGRASVDEQFF. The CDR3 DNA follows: TGTGCCACCAGTATGCACAGCGGGAGGGCCTCGGTGGATGAGCAGTTCTTC.

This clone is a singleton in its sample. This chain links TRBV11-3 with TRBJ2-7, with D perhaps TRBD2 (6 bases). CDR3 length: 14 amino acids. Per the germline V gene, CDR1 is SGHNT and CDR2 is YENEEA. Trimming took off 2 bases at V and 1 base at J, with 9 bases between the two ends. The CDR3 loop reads CASSLLGRSYEQYF. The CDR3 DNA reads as TGTGCCAGCAGCTTACTTGGGAGGTCCTACGAGCAGTACTTC.

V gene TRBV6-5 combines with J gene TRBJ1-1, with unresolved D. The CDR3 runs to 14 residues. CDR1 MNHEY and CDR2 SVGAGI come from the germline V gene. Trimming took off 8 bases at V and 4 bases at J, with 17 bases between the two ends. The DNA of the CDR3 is TGTGCCAGCGAAAAGCGCCGTGGAGGCACTGAAGCTTTCTTT. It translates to CASEKRRGGTEAFF.

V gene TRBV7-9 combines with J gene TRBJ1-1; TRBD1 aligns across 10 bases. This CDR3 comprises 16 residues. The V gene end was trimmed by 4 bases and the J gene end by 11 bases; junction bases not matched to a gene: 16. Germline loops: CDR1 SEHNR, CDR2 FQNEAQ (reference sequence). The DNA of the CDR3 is TGTGCCAGCAGCTCCCGTCTGGGACAGGGGTCCCTCGGGGCTTTCTTT. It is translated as CASSSRLGQGSLGAFF.

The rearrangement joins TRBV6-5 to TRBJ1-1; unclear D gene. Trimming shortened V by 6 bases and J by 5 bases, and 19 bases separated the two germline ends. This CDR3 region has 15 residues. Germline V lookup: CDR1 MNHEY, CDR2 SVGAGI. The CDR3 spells CASSRRRGGGTEAFF. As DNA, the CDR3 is TGTGCCAGCAGCCGCCGCCGCGGAGGCGGTACTGAAGCTTTCTTT.

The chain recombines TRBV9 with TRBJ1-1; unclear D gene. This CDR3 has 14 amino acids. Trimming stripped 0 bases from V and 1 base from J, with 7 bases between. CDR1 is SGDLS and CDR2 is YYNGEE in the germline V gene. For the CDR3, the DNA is TGTGCCAGCAGCGTAGGTGGCCAGAACACTGAAGCTTTCTTT. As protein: CASSVGGQNTEAFF.

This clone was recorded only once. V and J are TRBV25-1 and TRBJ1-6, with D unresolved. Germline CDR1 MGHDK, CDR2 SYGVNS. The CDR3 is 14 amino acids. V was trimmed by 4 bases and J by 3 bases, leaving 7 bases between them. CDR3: CASSVGLYNSPLHF. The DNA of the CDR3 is TGTGCCAGCAGTGTGGGCCTCTATAATTCACCCCTCCACTTT.

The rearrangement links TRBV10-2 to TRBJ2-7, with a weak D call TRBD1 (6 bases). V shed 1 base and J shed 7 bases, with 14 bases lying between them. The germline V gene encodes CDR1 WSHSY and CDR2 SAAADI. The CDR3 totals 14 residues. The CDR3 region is CASSEWGPSGEQYF. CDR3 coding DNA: TGCGCCAGCAGTGAGTGGGGGCCGTCGGGAGAGCAGTACTTC.

CDR3 loop: CASSSPGGLSDGYTF. CDR3 bases: TGTGCCAGCAGTTCTCCGGGGGGTTTATCTGATGGCTACACCTTC. The chain carries TRBV6-5 and TRBJ1-2; TRBD1 might be the D (5 bases). Trimming left V 4 bases short and J 6 bases short, with 18 bases between. CDR1 is MNHEY and CDR2 is SVGAGI in the germline V gene. The CDR3 runs 15 residues.

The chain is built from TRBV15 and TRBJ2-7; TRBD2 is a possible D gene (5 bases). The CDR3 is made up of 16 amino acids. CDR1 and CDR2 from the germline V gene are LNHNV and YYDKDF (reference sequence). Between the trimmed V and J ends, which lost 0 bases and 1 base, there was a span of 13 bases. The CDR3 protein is CATSRDRRRVSYEQYF. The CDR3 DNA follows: TGTGCCACCAGCAGAGATCGGAGGCGCGTGTCCTACGAGCAGTACTTC.

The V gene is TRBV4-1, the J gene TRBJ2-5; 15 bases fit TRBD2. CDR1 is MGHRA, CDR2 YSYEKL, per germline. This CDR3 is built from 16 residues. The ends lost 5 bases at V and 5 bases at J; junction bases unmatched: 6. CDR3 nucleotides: TGCGCCAGCAGCTTGGGACTAGCGGGAGGAGGGGAGACCCAGTACTTC. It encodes CASSLGLAGGGETQYF.

Here the CDR3 reads CASSQTGRSAEAFF. The CDR3 bases are TGTGCCAGCAGTCAAACAGGGAGATCGGCTGAAGCTTTCTTT. V gene TRBV14 combines with J gene TRBJ1-1, with D possibly being TRBD1 (6 bases). The V and J ends lost 6 bases and 6 bases respectively, with 17 bases between them. The CDR3 is 14 amino acids. Looked up from germline, CDR1 is SGHDN and CDR2 is FVKESK.

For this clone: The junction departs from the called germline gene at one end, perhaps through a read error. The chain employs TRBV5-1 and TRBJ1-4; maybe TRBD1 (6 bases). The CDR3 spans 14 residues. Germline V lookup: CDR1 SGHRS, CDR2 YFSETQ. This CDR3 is CASRPGDTAQPVSF. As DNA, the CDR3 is TGCGCCAGCAGACCCGGGGACACGGCTCAACCCGTTTCCTTT.

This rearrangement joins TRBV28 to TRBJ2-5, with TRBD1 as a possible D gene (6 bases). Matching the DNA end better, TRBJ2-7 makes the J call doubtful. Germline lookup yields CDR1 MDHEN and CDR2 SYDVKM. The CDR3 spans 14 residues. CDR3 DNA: TGTGCCAGCAGTTCCGGGGCAGGGGCCTACGAGCAGTACTTC. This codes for CASSSGAGAYEQYF.

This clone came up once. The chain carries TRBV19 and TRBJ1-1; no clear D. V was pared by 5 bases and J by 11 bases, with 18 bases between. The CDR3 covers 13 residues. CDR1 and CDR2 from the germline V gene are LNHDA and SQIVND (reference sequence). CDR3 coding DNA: TGTGCCAGTAGTCCCCGGGATGGGGATGAGGCTTTCTTT. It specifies CASSPRDGDEAFF.

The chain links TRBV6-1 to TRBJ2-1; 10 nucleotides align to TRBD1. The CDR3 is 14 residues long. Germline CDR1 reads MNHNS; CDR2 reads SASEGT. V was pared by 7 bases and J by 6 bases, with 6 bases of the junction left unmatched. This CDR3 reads CASTGQGGGNEQFF. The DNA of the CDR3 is TGTGCCAGCACCGGACAGGGGGGGGGCAATGAGCAGTTCTTC.

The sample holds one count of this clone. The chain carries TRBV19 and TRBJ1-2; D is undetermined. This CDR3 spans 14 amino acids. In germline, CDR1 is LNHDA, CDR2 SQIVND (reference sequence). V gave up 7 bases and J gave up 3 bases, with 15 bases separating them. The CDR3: CASTPTPGYYGYTF. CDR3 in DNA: TGTGCCAGTACCCCCACTCCGGGGTACTATGGCTACACCTTC.

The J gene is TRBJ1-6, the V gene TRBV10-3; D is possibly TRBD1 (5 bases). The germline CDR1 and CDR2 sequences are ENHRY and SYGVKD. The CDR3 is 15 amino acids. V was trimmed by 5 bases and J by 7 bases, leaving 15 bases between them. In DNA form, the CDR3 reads TGTGCCATCAGTCCCGCCGAGACAGCAAATTCACCCCTCCACTTT. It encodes CAISPAETANSPLHF.

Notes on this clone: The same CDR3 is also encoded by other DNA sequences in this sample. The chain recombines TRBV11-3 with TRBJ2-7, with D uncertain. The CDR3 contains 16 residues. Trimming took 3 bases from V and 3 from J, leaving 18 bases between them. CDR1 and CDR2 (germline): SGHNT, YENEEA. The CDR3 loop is CASSLASGRGFYEQYF. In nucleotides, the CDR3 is TGTGCCAGCAGCTTGGCCTCCGGTCGAGGTTTCTACGAGCAGTACTTC.

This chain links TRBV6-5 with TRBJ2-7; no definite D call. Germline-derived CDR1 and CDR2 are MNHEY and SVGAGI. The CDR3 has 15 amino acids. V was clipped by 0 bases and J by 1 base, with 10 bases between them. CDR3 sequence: CASSYSVSLSYEQYF. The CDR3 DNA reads TGTGCCAGCAGTTACTCGGTCAGTTTATCCTACGAGCAGTACTTC.

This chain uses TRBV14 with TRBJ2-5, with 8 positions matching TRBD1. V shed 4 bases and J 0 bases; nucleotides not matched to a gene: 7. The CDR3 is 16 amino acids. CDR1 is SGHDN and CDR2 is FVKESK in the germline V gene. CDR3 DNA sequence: TGTGCCAGCAGCCTAGACAGGGGATTGTACCAAGAGACCCAGTACTTC. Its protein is CASSLDRGLYQETQYF.

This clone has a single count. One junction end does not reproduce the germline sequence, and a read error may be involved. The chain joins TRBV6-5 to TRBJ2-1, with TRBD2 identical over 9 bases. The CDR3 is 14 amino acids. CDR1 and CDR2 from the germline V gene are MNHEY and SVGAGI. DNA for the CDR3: TGTGCCAGCTCAGGAGCGGGAGGTAACAATGGGCAGTTCTTC. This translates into CASSGAGGNNGQFF.

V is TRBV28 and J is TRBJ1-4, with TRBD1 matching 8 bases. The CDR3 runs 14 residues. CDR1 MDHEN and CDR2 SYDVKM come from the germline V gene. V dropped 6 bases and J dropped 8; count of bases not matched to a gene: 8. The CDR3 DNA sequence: TGTGCCAGCAGACAGTCAGGGGGCTACGAAAAACTGTTTTTT. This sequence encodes CASRQSGGYEKLFF.

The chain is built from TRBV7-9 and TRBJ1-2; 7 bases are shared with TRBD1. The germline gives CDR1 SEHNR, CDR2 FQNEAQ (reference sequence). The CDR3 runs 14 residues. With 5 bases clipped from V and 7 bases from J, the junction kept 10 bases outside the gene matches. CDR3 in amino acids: CASSPSYRDSGYTF. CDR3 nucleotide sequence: TGTGCCAGCAGCCCCTCATACCGGGACAGTGGCTACACCTTC.

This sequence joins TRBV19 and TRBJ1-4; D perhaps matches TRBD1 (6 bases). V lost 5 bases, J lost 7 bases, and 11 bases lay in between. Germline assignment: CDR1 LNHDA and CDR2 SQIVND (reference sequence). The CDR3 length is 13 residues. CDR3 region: CASSGGAVEKLFF. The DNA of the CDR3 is TGTGCCAGTAGTGGGGGGGCTGTTGAAAAACTGTTTTTT. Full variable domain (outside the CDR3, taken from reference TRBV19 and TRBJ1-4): DGGITQSPKYLFRKEGQNVTLSCEQNLNHDAMYWYRQDPGQGLRLIYYSQIVNDFQKGDIAEGYSVSREKKESFPLTVTSAQKNPTAFYLCASSGGAVEKLFFGSGTQLSVL.

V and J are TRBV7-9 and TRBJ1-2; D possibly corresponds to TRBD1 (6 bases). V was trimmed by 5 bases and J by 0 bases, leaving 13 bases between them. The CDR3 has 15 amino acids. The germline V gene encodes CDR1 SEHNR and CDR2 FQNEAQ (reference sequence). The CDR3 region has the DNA TGTGCCAGCAGCGCGCGGACAGACCCTAACTATGGCTACACCTTC. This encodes CASSARTDPNYGYTF.

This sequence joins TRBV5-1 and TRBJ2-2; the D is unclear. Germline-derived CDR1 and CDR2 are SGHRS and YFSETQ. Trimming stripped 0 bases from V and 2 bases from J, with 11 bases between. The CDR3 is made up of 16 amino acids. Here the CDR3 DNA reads TGCGCCAGCAGCTTGGCCATGGGCATAAACACCGGGGAGCTGTTTTTT. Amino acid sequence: CASSLAMGINTGELFF.

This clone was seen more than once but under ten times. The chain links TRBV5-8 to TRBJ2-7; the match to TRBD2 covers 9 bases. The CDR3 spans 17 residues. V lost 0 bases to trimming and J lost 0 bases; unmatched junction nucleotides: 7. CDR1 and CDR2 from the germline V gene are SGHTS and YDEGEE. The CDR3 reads CASSLELAGAFSYEQYF. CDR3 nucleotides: TGTGCCAGCAGCTTGGAGTTAGCGGGGGCATTCTCCTACGAGCAGTACTTC.

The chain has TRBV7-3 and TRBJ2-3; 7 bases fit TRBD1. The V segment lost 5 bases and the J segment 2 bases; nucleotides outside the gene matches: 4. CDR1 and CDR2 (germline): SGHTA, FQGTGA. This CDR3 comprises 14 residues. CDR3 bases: TGTGCCAGCAGCCGGGGACAGAACACAGATACGCAGTATTTT. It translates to CASSRGQNTDTQYF.

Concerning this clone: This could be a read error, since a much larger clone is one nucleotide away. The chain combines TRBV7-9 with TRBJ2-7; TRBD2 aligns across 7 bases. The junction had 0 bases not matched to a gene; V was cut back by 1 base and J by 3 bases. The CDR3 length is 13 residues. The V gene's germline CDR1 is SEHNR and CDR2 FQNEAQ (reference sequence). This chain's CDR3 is CASSLGGGYEQYF. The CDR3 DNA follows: TGTGCCAGCAGCTTAGGGGGGGGCTACGAGCAGTACTTC.